These T cell receptor beta chains were read from a single sample in a study of molecular identifiers for immune sequencing clone quantification. MiXCR was run by TCRdb on the PCR reads, yielding one entry per CDR3 protein. Of around 480,000 distinct CDR3 sequences listed, over 20% are singletons. Sequencing used naive CD8+ T cells from blood, with Jurkat cell RNA spiked in. Receptors originate from a human donor in good health. Some libraries in this study had Jurkat cell RNA spiked in. Both conserved end residues are part of each CDR3. D genes are given only for firm matches. Size tells how often a clone was seen (once, few, many) or the class of an expanded clone, and some rows leave it out.

-,once,TRBV27,TRBJ2-7,TGTGCCAGCGGTTTACGCGGGGGCAGGTACGAGCAGTACTTC,CASGLRGGRYEQYF
-,many,TRBV4-3,TRBJ2-7,TGCGCCAGCAGCCAAGAGAACAACAGGAATTACGAGCAGTACTTC,CASSQENNRNYEQYF
-,many,TRBV24-1,TRBJ2-3,TGTGCCACCGGGGACCTCACAGATACGCAGTATTTT,CATGDLTDTQYF
TRBD1,many,TRBV7-9,TRBJ2-7,TGTGCCAGCAGCTTTGCCGGGACAGGGGGCGAGCAGTACTTC,CASSFAGTGGEQYF
-,few,TRBV21-1,TRBJ2-5,TGTGCCAGCAGCAAAAGGGGGCTCGAGACCCAGTACTTC,CASSKRGLETQYF
TRBD1,few,TRBV6-5,TRBJ2-7,TGTGCCAGCAGTTTGGACAGGGCTTTTAACGAGCAGTACTTC,CASSLDRAFNEQYF
TRBD1,-,TRBV7-6,TRBJ1-3,TGTGCCAGCAGCTTAGCGGGGACAGGCGGAAACACCATATATTTT,CASSLAGTGGNTIYF
-,many,TRBV6-2/TRBV6-3,TRBJ2-2,TGTGCCAGCACCTCTAGCACCGGGGAGCTGTTTTTT,CASTSSTGELFF
-,many,TRBV29-1,TRBJ2-1,TGCAGCGCAGATAGGGCGGACTACAATGAGCAGTTCTTC,CSADRADYNEQFF
-,-,TRBV6-2/TRBV6-3,TRBJ2-5,TGTGCCAGCAGTTACCCCGGGAATGGTTTCCAGGGGGAGGAGGAAGAGACCCAGTACTTC,CASSYPGNGFQGEEEETQYF
-,-,TRBV14,TRBJ2-2,TGTGCCAGCAGCCAAGAAGTGCGTTCCGGGGAGCTGTTTTTT,CASSQEVRSGELFF
-,-,TRBV7-6,TRBJ2-1,TGTACCAGCAGCTTAGCGGAAGGACAGTCCTGCAATGAGCAGTTCTTC,CTSSLAEGQSCNEQFF
TRBD1,many,TRBV7-6,TRBJ2-2,TGTGCCAGCAGCAAAAACCTACAGGGGGCGGCGGCCGGGGAGCTGTTTTTT,CASSKNLQGAAAGELFF
-,few,TRBV20-1,TRBJ2-7,TGCAGTGCTAGAGATCGCCTAGCGCGCTCCTACGAGCAGTACTTC,CSARDRLARSYEQYF
TRBD2,-,TRBV6-5,TRBJ2-5,TGTGCCAGCAGTTACGAGGCTAGCGGGCAAGAGACCCAGTACTTC,CASSYEASGQETQYF
-,few,TRBV4-1,TRBJ2-3,TGCGCCAGCAGCCACCCCGGCTACGACCCCACAGATACGCAGTATTTT,CASSHPGYDPTDTQYF
TRBD2,-,TRBV20-1,TRBJ2-5,TGCAGTGCTAGAGATCTAGGACTAGCCGTCGTGACCCAGTACTTC,CSARDLGLAVVTQYF
TRBD2,few,TRBV7-2,TRBJ2-1,TGTGCCAGCAGCTTAGTGAGGCTAGCGGGAGTGGAGCAGTTCTTC,CASSLVRLAGVEQFF
TRBD1,many,TRBV4-3,TRBJ2-1,TGCGCCAGCAGCCAAGATCGAACAGGGGGCCGGAATGAGCAGTTCTTC,CASSQDRTGGRNEQFF
-,-,TRBV7-8,TRBJ2-3,TGTGCCAGCAGCCGCGTGGAGGGGAACACAGATACGCAGTATTTT,CASSRVEGNTDTQYF
TRBD2,-,TRBV4-2,TRBJ2-2,TGTGCCAGCAGCCGATTCGGTGGGCTAGCGGGAGTAATGTACACCGGGGAGCTGTTTTTT,CASSRFGGLAGVMYTGELFF
TRBD1,many,TRBV9,TRBJ2-5,TGTGCCAGCAGCGCATCCGGGACAGGGGGCTTAGAGACCCAGTACTTC,CASSASGTGGLETQYF
TRBD1,-,TRBV28,TRBJ1-5,TGTGCCACCCAGTGGTTAACAGGGGGCAGTCAGCCCCAGCATTTT,CATQWLTGGSQPQHF
TRBD1,-,TRBV19,TRBJ2-2,TGTGCCACGAACAGGGGGTCCGGGGAGCTGTTTTTT,CATNRGSGELFF
-,few,TRBV7-9,TRBJ2-5,TGTGCCAGCAGTTCTGACGGTGGGGAGACCCAGTACTTC,CASSSDGGETQYF
-,many,TRBV7-9,TRBJ2-7,TGTGCCAGCAGCTCGTACGGCCACGAGCAGTACTTC,CASSSYGHEQYF